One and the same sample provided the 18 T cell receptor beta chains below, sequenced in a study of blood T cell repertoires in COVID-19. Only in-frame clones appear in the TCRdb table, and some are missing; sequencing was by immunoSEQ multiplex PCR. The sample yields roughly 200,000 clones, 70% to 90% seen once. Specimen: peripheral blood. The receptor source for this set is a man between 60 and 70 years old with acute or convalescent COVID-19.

The CDR3 nucleotides are TGTGCCAGCAGTTACGGCAGTTTGAACACTGAAGCTTTCTTT. Encoded protein: CASSYGSLNTEAFF. V gene TRBV6-2 or TRBV6-3 combines with J gene TRBJ1-1, with D unresolved. CDR3 length: 14 residues. Germline CDR1 and CDR2: MNHEY and SVGEGT. Trimming pared 2 bases from V and 0 bases from J, leaving 7 bases between.

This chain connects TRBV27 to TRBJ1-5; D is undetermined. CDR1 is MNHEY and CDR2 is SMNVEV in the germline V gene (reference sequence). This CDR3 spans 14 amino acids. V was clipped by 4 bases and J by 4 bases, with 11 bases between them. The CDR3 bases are TGTGCCAGCAGTTGGTCCGGTAGAAATCAGCCCCAGCATTTT. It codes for CASSWSGRNQPQHF.

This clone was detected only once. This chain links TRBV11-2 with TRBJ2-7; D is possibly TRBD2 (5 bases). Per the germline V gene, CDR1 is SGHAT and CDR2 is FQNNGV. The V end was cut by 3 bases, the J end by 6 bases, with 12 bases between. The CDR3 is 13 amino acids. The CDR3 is CASSFPVGGEQYF. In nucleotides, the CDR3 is TGTGCCAGCAGCTTCCCGGTTGGAGGCGAGCAGTACTTC.

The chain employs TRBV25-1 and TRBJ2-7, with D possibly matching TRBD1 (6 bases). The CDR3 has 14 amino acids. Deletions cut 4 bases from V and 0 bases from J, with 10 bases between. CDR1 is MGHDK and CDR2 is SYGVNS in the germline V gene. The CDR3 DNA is TGTGCCAGCAGTGCCCGGACAGCCTCCTACGAGCAGTACTTC. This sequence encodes CASSARTASYEQYF.

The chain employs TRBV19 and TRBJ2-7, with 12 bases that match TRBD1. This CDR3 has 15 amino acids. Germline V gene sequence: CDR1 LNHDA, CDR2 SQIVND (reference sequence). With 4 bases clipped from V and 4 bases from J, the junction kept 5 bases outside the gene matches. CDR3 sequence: CASSKPGQGAYEQYF. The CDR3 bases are TGTGCCAGTAGTAAGCCGGGACAGGGGGCTTACGAGCAGTACTTC.

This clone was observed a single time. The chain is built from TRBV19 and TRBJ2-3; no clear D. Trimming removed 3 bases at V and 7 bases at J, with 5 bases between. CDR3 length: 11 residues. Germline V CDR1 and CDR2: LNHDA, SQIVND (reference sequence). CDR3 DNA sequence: TGTGCCAGTAGTATGGCCTATACGCAGTATTTT. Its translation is CASSMAYTQYF.

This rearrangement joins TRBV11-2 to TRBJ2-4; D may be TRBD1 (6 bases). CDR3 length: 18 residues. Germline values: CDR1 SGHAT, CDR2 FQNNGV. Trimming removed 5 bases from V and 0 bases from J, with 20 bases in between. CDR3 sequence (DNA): TGTGCCAGCAGCCCGTCCACTTCCAGGGGATCAGCCAAAAACATTCAGTACTTC. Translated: CASSPSTSRGSAKNIQYF.

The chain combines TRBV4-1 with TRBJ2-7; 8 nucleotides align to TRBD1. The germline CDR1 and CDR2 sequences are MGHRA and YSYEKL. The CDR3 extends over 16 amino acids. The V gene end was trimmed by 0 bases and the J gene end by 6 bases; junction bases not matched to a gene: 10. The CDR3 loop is CASSQEIPQGASEQYF. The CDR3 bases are TGCGCCAGCAGCCAAGAAATCCCGCAGGGGGCGAGCGAGCAGTACTTC.

DNA for the CDR3: TGTGCCAGCCTTCGGGGGGGCGTGGACTCCTACAATGAGCAGTTCTTC. Translated: CASLRGGVDSYNEQFF. The chain couples TRBV28 to TRBJ2-1, with 8 nucleotides matching TRBD2. The CDR3 loop spans 16 amino acids. Trimming cost V 8 bases and J 0 bases; bases outside gene matches: 9. The germline V gene has CDR1 MDHEN and CDR2 SYDVKM.

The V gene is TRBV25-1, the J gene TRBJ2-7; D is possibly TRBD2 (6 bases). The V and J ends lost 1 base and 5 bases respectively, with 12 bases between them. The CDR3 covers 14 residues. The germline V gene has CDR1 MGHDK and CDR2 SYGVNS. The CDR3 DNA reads TGTGCCAGCAGTGAATTGATAGGCGGGGACGAGCAGTACTTC. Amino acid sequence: CASSELIGGDEQYF.

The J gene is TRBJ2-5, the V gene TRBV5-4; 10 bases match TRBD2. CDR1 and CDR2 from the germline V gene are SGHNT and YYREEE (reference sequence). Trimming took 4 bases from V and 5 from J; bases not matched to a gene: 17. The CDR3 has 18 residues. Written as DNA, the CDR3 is TGTGCCAGCAGCGACGGAACCAGCGGGGGGGCCAGTATGGAGACCCAGTACTTC. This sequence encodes CASSDGTSGGASMETQYF.

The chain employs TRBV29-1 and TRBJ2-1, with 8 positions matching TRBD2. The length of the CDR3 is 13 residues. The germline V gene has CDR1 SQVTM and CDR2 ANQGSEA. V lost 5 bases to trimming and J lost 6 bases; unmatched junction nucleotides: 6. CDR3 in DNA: TGCAGCGTTTCGACGGGGGGGCGCAATGAGCAGTTCTTC. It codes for CSVSTGGRNEQFF.

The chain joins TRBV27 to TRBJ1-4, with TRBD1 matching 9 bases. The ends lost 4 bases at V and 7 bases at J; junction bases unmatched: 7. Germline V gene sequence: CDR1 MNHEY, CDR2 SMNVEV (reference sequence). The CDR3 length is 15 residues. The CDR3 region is CASSSGQGRVEKLFF. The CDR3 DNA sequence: TGTGCCAGCAGTTCGGGACAGGGACGGGTTGAAAAACTGTTTTTT.

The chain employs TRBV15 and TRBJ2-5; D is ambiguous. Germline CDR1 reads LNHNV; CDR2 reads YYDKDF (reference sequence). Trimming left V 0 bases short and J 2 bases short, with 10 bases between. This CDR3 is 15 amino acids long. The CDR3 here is CATSREAHGQETQYF. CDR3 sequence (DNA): TGTGCCACCAGCAGAGAAGCCCACGGGCAAGAGACCCAGTACTTC.

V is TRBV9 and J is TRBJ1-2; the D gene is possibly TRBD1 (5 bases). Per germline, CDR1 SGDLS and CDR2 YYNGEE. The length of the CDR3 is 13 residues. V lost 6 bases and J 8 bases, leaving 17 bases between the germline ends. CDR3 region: CASTPGGEDGYTF. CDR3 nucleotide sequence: TGTGCCAGCACCCCCGGGGGGGAAGACGGCTACACCTTC.

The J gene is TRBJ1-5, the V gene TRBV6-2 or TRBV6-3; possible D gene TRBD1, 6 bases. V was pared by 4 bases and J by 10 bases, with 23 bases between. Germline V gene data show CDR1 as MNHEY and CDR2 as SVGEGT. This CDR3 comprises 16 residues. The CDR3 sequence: CASSSNNRAPIVPQHF. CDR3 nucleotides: TGTGCCAGCAGTTCCAACAACAGGGCCCCCATCGTCCCCCAGCATTTT.

The DNA for the CDR3 is TGTGCCAGCACCCGTTGGGGGGGGCTCTGGGAGCAGTACTTC. This codes for CASTRWGGLWEQYF. V gene TRBV9 combines with J gene TRBJ2-7; possible D gene TRBD2, 7 bases. CDR1 and CDR2 from the germline V gene are SGDLS and YYNGEE. The CDR3 is made up of 14 amino acids. V dropped 6 bases and J dropped 7 bases, with 20 bases sitting between them.

CDR3 residues: CASSYETGNSPLHF. The CDR3 region has the DNA TGTGCCAGCAGTTACGAGACAGGAAATTCACCCCTCCACTTT. The chain joins TRBV6-2 or TRBV6-3 to TRBJ1-6; maybe TRBD1 (6 bases). V dropped 2 bases and J dropped 7 bases, with 9 bases sitting between them. CDR1 is MNHEY, CDR2 SVGEGT, per germline. The length of the CDR3 is 14 residues.